This T cell receptor beta chain was captured in a study of blood T cell repertoires in COVID-19 (dated by TCRdb to about 2020). With respect to the entire study: Samples from collaborators originated in the United States, Italy and Spain and spanned both the acute and convalescent phases of COVID-19. The material from the prospective study consisted of cDNA or gDNA derived from T cells, B-cell-depleted T cells, or PBMCs. Subjects who had been exposed to COVID-19, were actively infected with it, or had recovered from it provided the deeply sampled blood TCRbeta repertoires that made up the dataset. A freely available public database, intended as a resource for researchers studying the immune response to SARS-CoV-2, is where the repertoires were released. Samples were obtained from the ongoing ImmuneRACE study (first 160 participants) and from some 1,300 subjects provided by 6 global collaborators. A de-identified subject ID, COVID-19 status, age in years and sex were almost always included in the sample metadata. Where HLA class I and class II types were available, the types were taken from metadata supplied by the sample provider, not from assay-based typing. On the study overall, not on this receptor specifically: The quantity of clinical and demographic metadata differed by source and by participant and was supplied without curation.

A remark on this clone: Which antigen it targets is not known. Base qualities are not provided; no much larger clone lies one nucleotide away.

The collaborating institutions used their own protocols to collect whole blood in K2EDTA tubes. For TCRbeta analysis, collaborator samples were shipped as frozen whole blood, as isolated PBMCs, or as DNA extracted from either sample type. The immunoSEQ Assay, a bias-controlled multiplex PCR, was used to amplify TCRbeta CDR3 regions from genomic DNA. The paper's processing steps were these. The number of nucleated cells in each sample was estimated by amplification of reference gene primers within the assay. To quantify the absolute abundance of each unique TCRbeta CDR3 rearrangement, sequence reads were collapsed and filtered. For each sample, productive Simpson clonality was calculated as the square root of Simpson's diversity index across productive rearrangements. In TCRdb, the immuneACCESS table is reduced to in-frame sequences with V and J assigned. These tables do not hold every clone; where another copy was compared, an unresolved V gene accounts for under half, and the others remain unexplained. Clone size and V and J calls were adopted from that table, with D and trimming inferred from the DNA. This sample holds about 130,000 clones; approximately 89% were observed only once. The ten largest clones represent 10% of the sample.

The origin of this receptor is a man in his fifties or sixties with acute or convalescent COVID-19. The sample comprised peripheral blood.

The DNA reads TGCAGTGCTAAGCGGAACACTGAAGCTTTCTTT. Its translation reads: CSAKRNTEAFF. The chain links TRBV20-1 with TRBJ1-1; the D segment cannot be called with confidence. CDR1 and CDR2 are read off the germline V gene (reference sequence) as DFQATT and SNEGSKA. V loses 4 bases of germline sequence and J loses 1 base, and the interval between the two ends is 4 bases. Reading from cysteine to phenylalanine, the CDR3 counts 11 amino acids. Of the read, only the CDR3 DNA is kept; its 33 bases are in frame from base 1.